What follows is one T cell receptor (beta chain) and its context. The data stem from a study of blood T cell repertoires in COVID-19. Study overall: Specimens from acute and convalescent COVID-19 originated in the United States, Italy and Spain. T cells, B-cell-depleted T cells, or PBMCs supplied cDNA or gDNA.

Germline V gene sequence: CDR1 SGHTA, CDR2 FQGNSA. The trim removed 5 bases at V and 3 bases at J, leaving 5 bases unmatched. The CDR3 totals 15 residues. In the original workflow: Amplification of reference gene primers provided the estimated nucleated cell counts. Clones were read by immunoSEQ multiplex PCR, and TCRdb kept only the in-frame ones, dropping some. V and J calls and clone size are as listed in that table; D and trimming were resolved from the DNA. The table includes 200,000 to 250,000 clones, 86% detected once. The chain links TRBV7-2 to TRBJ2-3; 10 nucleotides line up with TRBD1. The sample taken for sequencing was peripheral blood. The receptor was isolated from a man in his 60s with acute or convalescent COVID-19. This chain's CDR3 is CASSEDRGRTDTQYF. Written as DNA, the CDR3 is TGTGCCAGCAGCGAAGACAGGGGGCGGACAGATACGCAGTATTTT.